The next 10 T cell receptor beta chains were all read from a single sample in a study of cytotoxic CD8 clonotypes in ibrutinib-treated CLL. TCRdb's copy holds only in-frame clones and misses some; the assay was immunoSEQ multiplex PCR. The sample records 100,000 to 150,000 clones, approximately 83% being singletons. The source was PBMCs, collected after 24 months of ibrutinib treatment. Source of these receptors: a human donor with chronic lymphocytic leukemia.

The chain carries TRBV29-1 and TRBJ2-4; D unclear. The CDR3 covers 14 residues. Germline CDR1 is SQVTM and CDR2 is ANQGSEA. Trimming pared 4 bases from V and 0 bases from J, leaving 10 bases between. The CDR3 loop reads CSVVRDLAKNIQYF. CDR3 DNA: TGCAGCGTTGTCCGCGACTTAGCCAAAAACATTCAGTACTTC.

V gene TRBV5-5 combines with J gene TRBJ1-1; D uncertain. Trimming took 6 bases from V and 3 from J, leaving 6 bases between them. CDR1 is SGHKS and CDR2 is YYEKEE in the germline V gene (reference sequence). The CDR3 sequence is 11 residues long. The CDR3 coding sequence is TGTGCCAGCAAAGGAGACACTGAAGCTTTCTTT. Its translation is CASKGDTEAFF.

This chain links TRBV7-8 with TRBJ2-1; 15 bases are a match to TRBD2. Germline-derived CDR1 and CDR2 are SGHVS and FQNEAQ. The CDR3 has 15 residues. J was trimmed by 9 bases and V by 5 bases; bases with no gene match: 5. CDR3 sequence: CASSAGTSGGFEQFF. The CDR3 DNA sequence: TGTGCCAGCAGCGCAGGGACTAGCGGGGGGTTTGAGCAGTTCTTC.

The J gene is TRBJ2-3, the V gene TRBV18, with D perhaps assigned TRBD1 or TRBD2 (5 bases each). V was clipped by 1 base and J by 6 bases, with 11 bases between them. This CDR3 spans 14 amino acids. Per germline, CDR1 KGHSH and CDR2 LQKENI. The CDR3 spells CASSPQSGADTQYF. DNA for the CDR3: TGTGCCAGCTCACCACAGTCCGGGGCCGATACGCAGTATTTT.

V is TRBV4-3 and J is TRBJ1-2; a possible D gene is TRBD1 (5 bases). The CDR3 is 17 amino acids. The V end lost 0 bases, the J end lost 0 bases, and 14 bases lay between the germline ends. The germline gives CDR1 LGHNA, CDR2 YSLEER. Written as DNA, the CDR3 is TGCGCCAGCAGCCAAGATGCAGGGACGGCCTCTAACTATGGCTACACCTTC. Translating it yields CASSQDAGTASNYGYTF.

Comment on this clone: This sample also contains other DNA sequences that code for the same CDR3. The chain uses TRBV5-1 and TRBJ1-6; 7 bases map to TRBD1. The ends lost 4 bases at V and 4 bases at J; junction bases unmatched: 8. Germline V gives CDR1 SGHRS, CDR2 YFSETQ. The length of the CDR3 is 16 residues. The CDR3 coding sequence is TGCGCCAGCAGCGAGACAGGGACCTCTTATAATTCACCCCTCCACTTT. It translates to CASSETGTSYNSPLHF.

This chain links TRBV5-1 with TRBJ2-7; 8 nucleotides match TRBD1. The CDR3 spans 14 residues. Germline loops: CDR1 SGHRS, CDR2 YFSETQ. Unmatched junction bases numbered 4, after V lost 4 bases and J lost 1 base. This chain's CDR3 is CASSLGQVSYEQYF. In nucleotides, the CDR3 is TGCGCCAGCAGCCTGGGACAGGTATCCTACGAGCAGTACTTC.

The chain combines TRBV28 with TRBJ1-1, with D possibly being TRBD1 (5 bases). V lost 5 bases to trimming and J lost 4 bases, with 8 bases between them. The germline CDR1 and CDR2 sequences are MDHEN and SYDVKM. This CDR3 comprises 12 residues. The chain's CDR3 is CASSPGVTEAFF. The CDR3 DNA reads TGTGCCAGCAGTCCGGGGGTCACTGAAGCTTTCTTT.

The J gene is TRBJ2-7, the V gene TRBV6-5; tentative D call: TRBD2 (6 bases). CDR3 length: 13 residues. V was shortened by 6 bases and J by 2 bases, with 11 bases between the two germline ends. Germline V gene lookup returns CDR1 MNHEY and CDR2 SVGAGI. Written as DNA, the CDR3 is TGTGCCAGCAGCAGCGGGCAAACCTACGAGCAGTACTTC. Its protein is CASSSGQTYEQYF.

This rearrangement joins TRBV27 to TRBJ1-1, with no clear D. The CDR3 has 14 amino acids. CDR1 and CDR2 from the germline V gene are MNHEY and SMNVEV (reference sequence). V lost 0 bases to trimming and J lost 5 bases, with 10 bases between them. The CDR3 DNA reads TGTGCCAGCAGTTTATCCCCGGGGAAAACTGAAGCTTTCTTT. The encoded protein is CASSLSPGKTEAFF.